This T cell receptor beta chain was retrieved from a study of T cells in Graves' hyperthyroidism and ophthalmopathy. Hyperthyroidism, newly diagnosed and lasting under 2 months, affected patients aged 18 to 65. Germline CDR1 is DFQATT and CDR2 is SNEGSKA (reference sequence). This CDR3 has 15 residues. V lost 0 bases, J lost 5 bases, and 11 bases lay in between. Study-level findings and limits: Peripheral blood also featured most of the thyroid clonotypes expanded above 0.001.

This clonotype was recorded at least ten times. Its antigen is currently unknown. RNA transcripts yielded amplified TCR beta CDR3 regions. During a first-round RT-PCR of the TCR CDR3, the HTBI primer set was used. TCRdb reprocessed the multiplex PCR reads with MiXCR, giving one entry per CDR3 protein. Here the sample spans some 600,000 distinct CDR3 sequences, over 11% being singletons. The clonotype originates from a woman between 25 and 40 years old with Graves' hyperthyroidism that later progressed to Graves' ophthalmopathy. The sample comprised blood. The rearrangement uses TRBV20-1 and TRBJ1-6; a weak D match, TRBD1 (5 bases). CDR3 loop: CSARDEGRDNSPLHF. CDR3 nucleotide sequence: TGCAGTGCTAGAGATGAGGGGAGAGATAATTCACCCCTCCACTTT.